These 20 T cell receptor beta chains share one sample of origin, sequenced in a study of blood T cell repertoires in COVID-19. TCRdb keeps only in-frame clones here, not all; method: immunoSEQ multiplex PCR. The sample lists 200,000 to 300,000 clones, roughly 80% occurring once. The source material was peripheral blood. The receptor set was obtained from a woman between 18 and 30 years old with acute or convalescent COVID-19.

The rearrangement uses TRBV6-6 and TRBJ2-1; 12 nucleotides match TRBD2. The ends lost 6 bases at V and 8 bases at J; junction bases unmatched: 11. Germline values: CDR1 MNHNY, CDR2 SVGAGI (reference sequence). The CDR3 length is 16 residues. CDR3 sequence: CASRDPGTSGYDEQFF. Written as DNA, the CDR3 is TGTGCCAGCAGAGACCCCGGGACTAGCGGGTACGATGAGCAGTTCTTC.

V usage is TRBV20-1 and J usage is TRBJ2-1; D perhaps matches TRBD1 (6 bases). Germline CDR1 is DFQATT and CDR2 is SNEGSKA (reference sequence). This CDR3 has 10 amino acids. CDR3 DNA: TGCAGGACAGGCACCAATGAGCAGTTCTTC. Translation gives CRTGTNEQFF.

The chain combines TRBV3-1 (or the pseudogene TRBV3-2) with TRBJ1-1; D gene uncertain. Trimming cost V 4 bases and J 0 bases, with 12 bases left between them. In germline, CDR1 is LGHDT, CDR2 YNNKEL (reference sequence). This CDR3 spans 15 amino acids. CDR3 residues: CASSPRGNLNTEAFF. The CDR3 nucleotides read TGTGCCAGCAGCCCACGCGGGAACTTGAACACTGAAGCTTTCTTT.

The chain couples TRBV7-9 to TRBJ2-3; D perhaps matches TRBD2 (6 bases). The germline V and J ends were trimmed by 11 bases and 0 bases, with 12 bases remaining between them. CDR1 is SEHNR and CDR2 is FQNEAQ in the germline V gene (reference sequence). The CDR3 is 13 amino acids. The CDR3 coding sequence is TGTGCCTGGGAGGCTGCTAGCACAGATACGCAGTATTTT. This translates into CAWEAASTDTQYF.

Points on this clone: This specimen includes other DNA sequences encoding the same CDR3. This chain links TRBV7-2 with TRBJ1-2; no reliable D call. Germline lookup yields CDR1 SGHTA and CDR2 FQGNSA. CDR3 length equals 14 residues. Trimming removed 1 base from V and 3 bases from J, with 9 bases in between. The CDR3 reads CASSLDPGDYGYTF. The CDR3 DNA reads as TGTGCCAGCAGCTTAGACCCCGGGGACTATGGCTACACCTTC.

In this sample, this clone turned up once. This chain connects TRBV6-2 or TRBV6-3 to TRBJ1-2; 8 nucleotides align to TRBD1. Germline V gene data show CDR1 as MNHEY and CDR2 as SVGEGT. The CDR3 has 15 residues. Trimming at V came to 5 bases and at J to 5 bases, leaving 10 bases not matched to a gene. This chain's CDR3 is CASSPGQGLRYGYTF. Written as DNA, the CDR3 is TGTGCCAGCAGTCCCGGACAGGGTTTGAGATATGGCTACACCTTC.

The chain is built from TRBV4-3 and TRBJ2-1, with 8 bases matching TRBD1. The CDR3 contains 16 residues. V was clipped by 1 base and J by 3 bases; unmatched bases: 5. CDR1 and CDR2 from the germline V gene are LGHNA and YSLEER. This CDR3 reads CASSQGTQGGYNEQFF. Written as DNA, the CDR3 is TGCGCCAGCAGCCAAGGGACACAGGGGGGCTACAATGAGCAGTTCTTC.

The V and J genes are TRBV28 and TRBJ2-2; D ambiguous. Per the germline V gene, CDR1 is MDHEN and CDR2 is SYDVKM. Deletions cut 4 bases from V and 2 bases from J, with 11 bases between. The CDR3 consists of 15 residues. The CDR3 DNA sequence: TGTGCCAGCAGTTCGCCTCGAGGAAACACCGGGGAGCTGTTTTTT. Its translation is CASSSPRGNTGELFF. Full variable domain (remainder filled in from reference TRBV28 and TRBJ2-2): DVKVTQSSRYLVKRTGEKVFLECVQDMDHENMFWYRQDPGLGLRLIYFSYDVKMKEKGDIPEGYSVSREKKERFSLILESASTNQTSMYLCASSSPRGNTGELFFGEGSRLTVL.

The J gene is TRBJ2-5, the V gene TRBV14; 8 positions match TRBD1. Trimming took 1 base from V and 5 from J; bases not matched to a gene: 18. Germline V lookup: CDR1 SGHDN, CDR2 FVKESK. There are 19 residues in the CDR3. CDR3 in amino acids: CASSQAPTTRQGLGETQYF. The DNA of the CDR3 is TGTGCCAGCAGCCAAGCCCCCACTACTCGACAGGGGTTGGGTGAGACCCAGTACTTC.

V usage is TRBV27 and J usage is TRBJ2-7; 9 positions agree with TRBD2. Germline V gene lookup returns CDR1 MNHEY and CDR2 SMNVEV (reference sequence). V shed 2 bases, J shed 2 bases, and the junction held 1 base outside the gene matches. The CDR3 sequence is 14 residues long. In nucleotides, the CDR3 is TGTGCCAGCAGTTTAATAGCGGGAGCCTACGAGCAGTACTTC. Encoded protein: CASSLIAGAYEQYF.

The genes are TRBV11-3 and TRBJ2-2; 7 bases are shared with TRBD1. V lost 1 base, J lost 1 base, and 3 bases stayed unmatched. Per the germline V gene, CDR1 is SGHNT and CDR2 is YENEEA. The CDR3 has 16 residues. In nucleotides, the CDR3 is TGTGCCAGCAGCTTAGCCCGGACAGGGAACACCGGGGAGCTGTTTTTT. It encodes CASSLARTGNTGELFF.

The V and J genes are TRBV6-5 and TRBJ2-7; 12 bases align to TRBD2. V dropped 0 bases and J dropped 3; count of bases not matched to a gene: 3. The CDR3 spans 16 residues. Germline V gene sequence: CDR1 MNHEY, CDR2 SVGAGI. CDR3 sequence: CASSYSGLAGLYEQYF. The CDR3 bases are TGTGCCAGCAGTTACTCGGGACTAGCGGGTCTCTACGAGCAGTACTTC.

The chain recombines TRBV6-5 with TRBJ2-3; D is ambiguous. CDR3 length: 15 amino acids. CDR1 and CDR2 from the germline V gene are MNHEY and SVGAGI. Trimming left V 5 bases short and J 4 bases short, with 16 bases between. The CDR3 region has the DNA TGTGCCAGCAGTCATTCACCCCCAGGTGCAGATACGCAGTATTTT. Encoded protein: CASSHSPPGADTQYF.

CDR3 nucleotide sequence: TGTGCCAGCAGCCTCCAGGGGAGGGAAGCCGAGCAGTACTTC. This gives the protein CASSLQGREAEQYF. The V and J genes are TRBV7-9 and TRBJ2-7; possible D gene TRBD2, 7 bases. The CDR3 is 14 amino acids. Trimming took off 5 bases at V and 6 bases at J, with 17 bases between the two ends. Germline-derived CDR1 and CDR2 are SEHNR and FQNEAQ (reference sequence).

The genes are TRBV5-4 and TRBJ2-5; 9 bases match TRBD2. CDR1 and CDR2 from the germline V gene are SGHNT and YYREEE (reference sequence). This CDR3 spans 15 amino acids. Unmatched junction bases numbered 5, after V lost 0 bases and J lost 5 bases. The CDR3 protein is CASSLGGTSRETQYF. CDR3 in DNA: TGTGCCAGCAGCTTGGGGGGGACTAGCCGGGAGACCCAGTACTTC.

The rearrangement uses TRBV7-6 and TRBJ1-3; D is possibly TRBD1 (5 bases). Trimming removed 3 bases from V and 4 bases from J, with 7 bases in between. From germline, CDR1 is SGHVS and CDR2 FNYEAQ. The CDR3 runs to 13 residues. CDR3: CASSLGGGNTIYF. The CDR3 bases are TGTGCCAGCAGCTTGGGGGGGGGAAACACCATATATTTT.

The chain has TRBV28 and TRBJ1-3; TRBD1 might be the D (5 bases). CDR3 length equals 16 residues. Germline values: CDR1 MDHEN, CDR2 SYDVKM. The V end lost 7 bases, the J end lost 0 bases, and 16 bases lay between the germline ends. CDR3 nucleotides: TGTGCCAGCACCGTGGACACAACATTCTCTGGAAACACCATATATTTT. Encoded protein: CASTVDTTFSGNTIYF.

This chain connects TRBV5-1 to TRBJ2-3; TRBD2 matches 14 bases. Germline values: CDR1 SGHRS, CDR2 YFSETQ. V was clipped by 4 bases and J by 4 bases; unmatched bases: 5. The CDR3 loop spans 16 amino acids. The CDR3 DNA sequence: TGCGCCAGCAGCAAGGGGACTAGCGGGAGATCAGATACGCAGTATTTT. This encodes CASSKGTSGRSDTQYF. Full variable domain (outside the CDR3, taken from reference TRBV5-1 and TRBJ2-3): KAGVTQTPRYLIKTRGQQVTLSCSPISGHRSVSWYQQTPGQGLQFLFEYFSETQRNKGNFPGRFSGRQFSNSRSEMNVSTLELGDSALYLCASSKGTSGRSDTQYFGPGTRLTVL.

This chain uses TRBV29-1 with TRBJ1-4; no firm D call. Germline V gives CDR1 SQVTM, CDR2 ANQGSEA. Trimming left V 6 bases short and J 5 bases short, with 16 bases between. The CDR3 is made up of 14 amino acids. CDR3 amino acids: CSVGSPLGNEKLFF. CDR3 DNA: TGCAGCGTCGGGAGTCCTCTAGGGAATGAAAAACTGTTTTTT.

J is TRBJ1-2 and V is TRBV6-4, with D tentatively TRBD1 (5 bases). There are 13 residues in the CDR3. V lost 2 bases and J lost 4, with 8 bases in between. The germline gives CDR1 MRHNA, CDR2 SNTAGT. The CDR3 coding sequence is TGTGCCAGCAGTGACCAAGGGGTCTATGGCTACACCTTC. Its protein is CASSDQGVYGYTF.